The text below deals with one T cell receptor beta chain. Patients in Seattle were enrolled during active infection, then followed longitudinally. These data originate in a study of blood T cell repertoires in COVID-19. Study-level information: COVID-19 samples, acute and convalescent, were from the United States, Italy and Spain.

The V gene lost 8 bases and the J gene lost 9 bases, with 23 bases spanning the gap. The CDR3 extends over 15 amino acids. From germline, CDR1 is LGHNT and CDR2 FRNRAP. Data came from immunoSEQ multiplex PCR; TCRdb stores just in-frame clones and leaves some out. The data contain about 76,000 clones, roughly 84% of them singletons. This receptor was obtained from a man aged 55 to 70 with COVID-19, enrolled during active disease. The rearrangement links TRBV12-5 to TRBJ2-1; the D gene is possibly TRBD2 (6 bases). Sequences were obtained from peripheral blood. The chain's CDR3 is CASRPGRGIRSEQFF. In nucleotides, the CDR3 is TGTGCTAGTAGACCCGGGCGGGGTATTAGGAGTGAGCAGTTCTTC. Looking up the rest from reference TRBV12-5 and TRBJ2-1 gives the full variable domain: DARVTQTPRHKVTEMGQEVTMRCQPILGHNTVFWYRQTMMQGLELLAYFRNRAPLDDSGMPKDRFSAEMPDATLATLKIQPSEPRDSAVYFCASRPGRGIRSEQFFGPGTRLTVL.